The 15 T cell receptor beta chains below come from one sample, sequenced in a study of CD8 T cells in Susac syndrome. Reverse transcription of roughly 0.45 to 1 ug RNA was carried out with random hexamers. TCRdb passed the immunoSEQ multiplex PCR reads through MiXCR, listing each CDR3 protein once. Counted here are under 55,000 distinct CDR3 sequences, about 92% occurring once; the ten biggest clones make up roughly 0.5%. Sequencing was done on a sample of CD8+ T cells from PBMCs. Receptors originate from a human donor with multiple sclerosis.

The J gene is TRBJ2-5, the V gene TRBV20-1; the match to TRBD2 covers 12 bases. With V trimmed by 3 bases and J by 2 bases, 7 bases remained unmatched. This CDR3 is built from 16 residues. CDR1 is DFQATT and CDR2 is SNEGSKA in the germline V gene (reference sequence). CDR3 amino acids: CSARSTSGGSQETQYF. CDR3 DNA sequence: TGCAGTGCTAGGTCGACTAGCGGGGGATCTCAAGAGACCCAGTACTTC.

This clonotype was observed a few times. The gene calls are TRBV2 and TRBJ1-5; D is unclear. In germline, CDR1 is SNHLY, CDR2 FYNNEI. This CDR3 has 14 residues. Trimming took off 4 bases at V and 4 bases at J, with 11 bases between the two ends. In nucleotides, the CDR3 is TGTGCCAGCAGTGGGACTGACATTAATCAGCCCCAGCATTTT. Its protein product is CASSGTDINQPQHF.

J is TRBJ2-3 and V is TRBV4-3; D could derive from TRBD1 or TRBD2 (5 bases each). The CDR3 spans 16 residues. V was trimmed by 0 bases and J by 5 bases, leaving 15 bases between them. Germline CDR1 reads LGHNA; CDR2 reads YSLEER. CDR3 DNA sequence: TGCGCCAGCAGCCAAGATACGGGGCGCGCGGGAGATACGCAGTATTTT. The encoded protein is CASSQDTGRAGDTQYF.

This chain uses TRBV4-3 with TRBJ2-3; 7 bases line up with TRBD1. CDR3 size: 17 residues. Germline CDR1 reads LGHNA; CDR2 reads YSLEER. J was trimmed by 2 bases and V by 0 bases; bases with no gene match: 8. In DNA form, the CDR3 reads TGCGCCAGCAGCCAAGAGGGGACAGTCGTCGACACAGATACGCAGTATTTT. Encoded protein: CASSQEGTVVDTDTQYF.

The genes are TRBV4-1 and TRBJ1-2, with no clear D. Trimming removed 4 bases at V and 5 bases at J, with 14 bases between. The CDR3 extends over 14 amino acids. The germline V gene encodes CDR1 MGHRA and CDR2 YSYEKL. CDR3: CASSPKALGYGYTF. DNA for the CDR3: TGCGCCAGCAGCCCAAAGGCACTAGGGTATGGCTACACCTTC.

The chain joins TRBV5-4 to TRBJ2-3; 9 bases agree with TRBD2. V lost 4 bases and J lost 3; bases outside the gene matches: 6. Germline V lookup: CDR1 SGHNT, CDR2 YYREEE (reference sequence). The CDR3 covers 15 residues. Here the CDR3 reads CASSGRGGETDTQYF. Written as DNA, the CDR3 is TGTGCCAGCAGCGGGCGGGGGGGAGAGACAGATACGCAGTATTTT. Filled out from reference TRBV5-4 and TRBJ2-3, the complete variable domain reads ETGVTQSPTHLIKTRGQQVTLRCSSQSGHNTVSWYQQALGQGPQFIFQYYREEENGRGNFPPRFSGLQFPNYSSELNVNALELDDSALYLCASSGRGGETDTQYFGPGTRLTVL.

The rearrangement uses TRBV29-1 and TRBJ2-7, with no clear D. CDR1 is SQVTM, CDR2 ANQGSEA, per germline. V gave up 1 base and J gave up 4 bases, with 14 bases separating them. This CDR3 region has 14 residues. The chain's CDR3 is CSVEGVGAGYEQYF. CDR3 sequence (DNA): TGCAGCGTTGAAGGGGTGGGCGCCGGATACGAGCAGTACTTC.

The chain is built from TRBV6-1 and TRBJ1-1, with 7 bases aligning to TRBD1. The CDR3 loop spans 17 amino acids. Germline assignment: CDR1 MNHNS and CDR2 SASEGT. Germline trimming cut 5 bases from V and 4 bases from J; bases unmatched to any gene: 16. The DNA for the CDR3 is TGTGCCAGCAGTCAAAACCCCGACAGGGCTTTGGGCACTGAAGCTTTCTTT. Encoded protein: CASSQNPDRALGTEAFF.

CDR3 region: CASSDAGATRSSYNSPLHF. CDR3 coding DNA: TGTGCCAGCAGCGACGCAGGAGCCACCAGGAGCTCCTATAATTCACCCCTCCACTTT. The rearrangement uses TRBV7-9 and TRBJ1-6; D call uncertain. The CDR3 totals 19 residues. In germline, CDR1 is SEHNR, CDR2 FQNEAQ (reference sequence). V lost 5 bases to trimming and J lost 0 bases, with 20 bases between them.

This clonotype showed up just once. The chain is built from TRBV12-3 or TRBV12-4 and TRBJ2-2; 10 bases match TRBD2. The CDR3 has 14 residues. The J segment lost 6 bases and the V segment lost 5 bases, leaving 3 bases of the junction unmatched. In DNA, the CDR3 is TGTGCCAGCAGTCCAGCGGGGGGGCCCGGGGAGCTGTTTTTT. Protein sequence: CASSPAGGPGELFF.

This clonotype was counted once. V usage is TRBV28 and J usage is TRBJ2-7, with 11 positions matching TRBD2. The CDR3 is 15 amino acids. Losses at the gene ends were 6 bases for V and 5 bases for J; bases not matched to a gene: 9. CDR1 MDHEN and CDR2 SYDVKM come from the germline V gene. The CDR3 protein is CASSLAGGAQDEQYF. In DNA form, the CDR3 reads TGTGCCAGCAGCTTAGCGGGGGGGGCCCAGGACGAGCAGTACTTC.

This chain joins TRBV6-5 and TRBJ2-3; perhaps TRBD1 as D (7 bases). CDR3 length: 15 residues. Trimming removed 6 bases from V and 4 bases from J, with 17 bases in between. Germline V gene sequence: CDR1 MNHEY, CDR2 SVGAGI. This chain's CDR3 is CASRVTGWGADTQYF. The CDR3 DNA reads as TGTGCCAGCAGGGTGACAGGGTGGGGGGCAGATACGCAGTATTTT.

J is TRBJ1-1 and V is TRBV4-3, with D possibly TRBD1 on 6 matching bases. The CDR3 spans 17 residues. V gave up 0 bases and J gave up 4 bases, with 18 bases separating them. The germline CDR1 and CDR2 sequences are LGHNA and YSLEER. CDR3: CASSQDSFRGGTTEAFF. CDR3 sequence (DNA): TGCGCCAGCAGCCAAGACTCCTTCAGGGGAGGGACCACTGAAGCTTTCTTT.

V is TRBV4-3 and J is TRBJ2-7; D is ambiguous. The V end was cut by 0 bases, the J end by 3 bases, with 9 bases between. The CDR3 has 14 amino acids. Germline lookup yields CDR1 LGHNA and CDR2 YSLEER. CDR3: CASSQDIGDYEQYF. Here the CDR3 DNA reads TGCGCCAGCAGCCAAGACATTGGAGACTACGAGCAGTACTTC.

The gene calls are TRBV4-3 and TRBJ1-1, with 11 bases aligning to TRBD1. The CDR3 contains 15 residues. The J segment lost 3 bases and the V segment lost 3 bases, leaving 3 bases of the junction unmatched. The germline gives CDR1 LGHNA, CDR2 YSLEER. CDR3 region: CASSQGTGGYTEAFF. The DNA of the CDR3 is TGCGCCAGCAGCCAGGGGACAGGGGGTTACACTGAAGCTTTCTTT.